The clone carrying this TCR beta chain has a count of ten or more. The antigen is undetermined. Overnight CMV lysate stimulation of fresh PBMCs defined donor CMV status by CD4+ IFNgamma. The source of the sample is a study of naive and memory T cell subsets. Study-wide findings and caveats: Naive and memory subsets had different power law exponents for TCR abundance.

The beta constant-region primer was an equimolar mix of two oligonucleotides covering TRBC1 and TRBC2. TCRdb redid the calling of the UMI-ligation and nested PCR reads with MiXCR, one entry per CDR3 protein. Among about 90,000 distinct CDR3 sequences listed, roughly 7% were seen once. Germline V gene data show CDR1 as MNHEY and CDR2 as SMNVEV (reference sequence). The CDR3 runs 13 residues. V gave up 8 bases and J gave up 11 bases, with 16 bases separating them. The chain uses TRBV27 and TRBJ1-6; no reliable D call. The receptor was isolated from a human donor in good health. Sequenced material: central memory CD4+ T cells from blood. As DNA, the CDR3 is TGTGCCAGCGGCCCCCAGCGTTGGGCACCCCTCCACTTT. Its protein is CASGPQRWAPLHF.